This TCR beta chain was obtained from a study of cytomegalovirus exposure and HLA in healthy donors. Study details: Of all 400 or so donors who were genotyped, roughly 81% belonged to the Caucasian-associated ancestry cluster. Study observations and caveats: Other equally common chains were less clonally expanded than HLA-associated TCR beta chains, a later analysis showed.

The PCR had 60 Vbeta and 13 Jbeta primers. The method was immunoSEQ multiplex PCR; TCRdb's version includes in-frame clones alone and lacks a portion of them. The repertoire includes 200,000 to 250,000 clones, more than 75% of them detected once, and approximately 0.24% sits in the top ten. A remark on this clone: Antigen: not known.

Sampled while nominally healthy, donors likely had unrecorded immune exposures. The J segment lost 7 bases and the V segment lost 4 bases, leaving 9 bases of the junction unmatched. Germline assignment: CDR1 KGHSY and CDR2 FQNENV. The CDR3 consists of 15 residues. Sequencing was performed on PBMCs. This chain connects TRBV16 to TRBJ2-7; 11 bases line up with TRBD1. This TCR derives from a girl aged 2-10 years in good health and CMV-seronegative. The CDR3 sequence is CASSPFRGQGGEQYF. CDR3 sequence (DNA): TGTGCCAGCAGCCCATTCCGGGGACAGGGGGGTGAGCAGTACTTC.